The rows below give T cell receptor beta chains drawn from one sample of a study of shared clonotypes between healthy human individuals. Some clones are missing from TCRdb's copy, which holds only in-frame ones; the method was immunoSEQ multiplex PCR. The sample has about 820,000 clones; 80% to 95% are singletons. Input material: naive CD8+ T cells sorted from blood. Receptor source: a man younger than 45 in good health. The CDR3 runs from the conserved cysteine through the conserved F or W. Fields, in order: clone size, D gene, V gene, J gene, CDR3 protein, CDR3 DNA. A D gene is named only where the DNA matches it firmly. Expanded clones are given a class, and other clones once, few, many or no size at all.

NA	NA	TRBV7-9	TRBJ2-7	CASTRDGVSYEQYF	TGTGCCAGCACCCGCGACGGGGTCTCCTACGAGCAGTACTTC
once	NA	TRBV15	TRBJ1-1	CATSSSRDTGRASEAFF	TGTGCCACCAGCAGTTCCCGGGACACCGGCAGAGCCTCCGAAGCTTTCTTT
NA	TRBD1	TRBV27	TRBJ2-5	CASDRVRGQETQYF	TGTGCCAGCGACAGGGTACGGGGCCAAGAGACCCAGTACTTC
few	TRBD1	TRBV27	TRBJ2-7	CASSLQGARNEQYF	TGTGCCAGCAGTTTACAGGGGGCGCGAAACGAGCAGTACTTC
NA	NA	TRBV6-5	TRBJ1-1	CASSHTPTEAFF	TGTGCCAGCAGTCACACCCCCACTGAAGCTTTCTTT
NA	NA	TRBV7-9	TRBJ2-7	CASSPRDHYEQYF	TGTGCCAGCAGCCCCCGGGACCACTACGAGCAGTACTTC
NA	TRBD2	TRBV4-1	TRBJ2-3	CASSQELALGDTQYF	TGCGCCAGCAGCCAAGAACTAGCGCTAGGGGATACGCAGTATTTT
NA	TRBD2	TRBV7-6	TRBJ2-1	CASSLAGRGTSYNEQFF	TGTGCCAGCAGCTTAGCGGGGAGGGGTACCTCCTACAATGAGCAGTTCTTC
NA	TRBD1	TRBV4-1	TRBJ2-3	CASSHFDRDFGTQYF	TGCGCCAGCAGTCATTTTGACAGGGATTTTGGTACGCAGTATTTT
NA	TRBD1	TRBV29-1	TRBJ2-7	CSVGRDRDGVYEQYF	TGCAGCGTTGGGAGAGACAGGGATGGGGTTTACGAGCAGTACTTC
NA	TRBD1	TRBV5-5	TRBJ2-7	CASSWTGGSSYEQYF	TGTGCCAGCAGCTGGACAGGGGGGAGCTCCTACGAGCAGTACTTC
NA	TRBD2	TRBV5-5	TRBJ2-7	CASSSRTSGSFRQYF	TGTGCCAGCAGCTCGAGGACTAGCGGGAGCTTTAGGCAGTACTTC
NA	TRBD1	TRBV5-6	TRBJ2-7	CASSSGTGSYEQYF	TGTGCCAGCAGCTCCGGGACAGGGAGTTACGAGCAGTACTTC
NA	TRBD2	TRBV18	TRBJ2-3	CASSPGLAGDQDTQYF	TGTGCCAGCTCACCGGGACTAGCGGGGGACCAAGATACGCAGTATTTT
NA	NA	TRBV4-1	TRBJ2-1	CASSQDSGTEAYNEQFF	TGCGCCAGCAGCCAAGACTCCGGGACGGAAGCCTACAATGAGCAGTTCTTC
NA	TRBD2	TRBV19	TRBJ2-1	CASSIRAGGPYNEQFF	TGTGCCAGTAGTATCAGGGCGGGAGGGCCTTACAATGAGCAGTTCTTC
NA	NA	TRBV28	TRBJ2-7	CASSFGRDSTYEQYF	TGTGCCAGCAGTTTCGGCCGGGACTCAACTTACGAGCAGTACTTC
once	NA	TRBV7-3	TRBJ2-1	CASSSSMGYNEQFF	TGTGCCAGCAGCTCCTCTATGGGCTACAATGAGCAGTTCTTC
NA	TRBD1	TRBV29-1	TRBJ1-1	CSVEGYKDRGPVTEAFF	TGCAGCGTTGAAGGGTACAAGGACAGGGGGCCGGTCACTGAAGCTTTCTTT
NA	TRBD1	TRBV7-9	TRBJ2-7	CASSPSGQGLTYEQYF	TGTGCCAGCAGCCCAAGTGGACAGGGCCTGACCTACGAGCAGTACTTC
NA	NA	TRBV5-1	TRBJ2-3	CASSFKQGGTDTQYF	TGCGCCAGCAGCTTTAAACAGGGAGGGACAGATACGCAGTATTTT
NA	NA	TRBV29-1	TRBJ1-1	CSVVNSMNTEAFF	TGCAGCGTTGTAAACAGCATGAACACTGAAGCTTTCTTT
NA	NA	TRBV6-1	TRBJ1-5	CASSEAGYNQPQHF	TGTGCCAGCAGTGAGGCCGGCTACAATCAGCCCCAGCATTTT
NA	TRBD1	TRBV6-1	TRBJ1-5	CASSGQGFFNSNQPQHF	TGTGCCAGCAGTGGACAGGGCTTTTTCAATAGCAATCAGCCCCAGCATTTT
many	NA	TRBV6-1	TRBJ2-7	CASSLTREFYEQYF	TGTGCCAGCAGCTTAACCCGGGAGTTTTACGAGCAGTACTTC
NA	TRBD2	TRBV7-2	TRBJ2-7	CASSPPRAGVYEQYF	TGTGCCAGCAGCCCCCCGCGGGCGGGAGTGTACGAGCAGTACTTC
NA	TRBD1	TRBV27	TRBJ2-3	CASRYTGDFADTQYF	TGTGCCAGCAGGTATACAGGGGATTTTGCAGATACGCAGTATTTT